The 6 T cell receptor beta chains below come from one sample, sequenced in a study of siplizumab effects on memory and regulatory T cells. Profiled with immunoSEQ multiplex PCR; TCRdb holds only in-frame clones, not every one. The sample holds 85,000 to 130,000 clones, 93% seen once. Sequencing was performed on Tregs sorted from blood. These receptors came from a human donor in good health.

The CDR3, as DNA: TGTGCCAGCTCACAGGTCGGGAACACTGAAGCTTTCTTT. It specifies CASSQVGNTEAFF. V usage is TRBV18 and J usage is TRBJ1-1; D is ambiguous. Trimming pared 4 bases from V and 1 base from J, leaving 7 bases between. The CDR3 runs 13 residues. In germline, CDR1 is KGHSH, CDR2 LQKENI.

The V call is TRBV6-6, the J call TRBJ2-1, with TRBD1 as a possible D gene (6 bases). CDR3 length: 15 amino acids. Looked up from germline, CDR1 is MNHNY and CDR2 is SVGAGI (reference sequence). V was cut by 6 bases and J by 5 bases, with 17 bases left in between. CDR3 sequence (DNA): TGTGCCAGCAGCTATCGAGCACAGGGTAACAATGAGCAGTTCTTC. It codes for CASSYRAQGNNEQFF.

The rearrangement links TRBV21-1 to TRBJ1-1; the D call TRBD1 from the table was never checked on the DNA. TRBV21-1 is deemed a pseudogene. CDR3 length equals 14 residues. The chain's CDR3 is CASSFLLGGQGAFF. CDR3 sequence (DNA): TGTGCCAGCAGCTTCCTTTTGGGGGGACAGGGGGCTTTCTTT.

The gene calls are TRBV6-1 and TRBJ2-1, with TRBD2 matching over 9 bases. V shed 0 bases, J shed 9 bases, and the junction held 12 bases outside the gene matches. From germline, CDR1 is MNHNS and CDR2 SASEGT. CDR3 length equals 17 residues. DNA of the CDR3: TGTGCCAGCAGTGAAGCGAGGCTAGCGGGAAGGACGGGTGAGCAGTTCTTC. The encoded protein is CASSEARLAGRTGEQFF.

Here the CDR3 DNA reads TGTGCCAGCAGAGGACAGGGGCCCTACGAGCAGTACTTC. It is translated as CASRGQGPYEQYF. The chain joins TRBV6-5 to TRBJ2-7, with 9 bases fitting TRBD1. V was clipped by 6 bases and J by 2 bases; unmatched bases: 2. CDR1 is MNHEY, CDR2 SVGAGI, per germline. The CDR3 extends over 13 amino acids.

The chain links TRBV10-3 to TRBJ2-1; the match to TRBD2 covers 10 bases. The CDR3 loop spans 15 amino acids. J gave up 7 bases and V 3 bases, and 6 bases lay outside the gene matches. CDR1 is ENHRY and CDR2 is SYGVKD in the germline V gene. CDR3 DNA sequence: TGTGCCATCAGTGATAAAGCGGGGGGGAGTAATGAGCAGTTCTTC. Protein: CAISDKAGGSNEQFF.